This TCR beta chain was sequenced for a study of radiotherapy plus CTLA-4 blockade in lung cancer. On the study more broadly: An objective response was seen in roughly 20% of patients, and disease control in more than 25%. Study observations and caveats: Among reported predictors of response, early blood T cell clone dynamics with interferon-beta performed best.

Details on this clone: Its antigen is still unknown.

The CDR3 is 14 residues long. CDR1 is SGDLS, CDR2 YYNGEE, per germline. Sequencing was performed with immunoSEQ multiplex PCR; in TCRdb, only in-frame clones are kept and a portion is missing. The sample yields some 49,000 clones, 70% to 90% seen once. This specimen consisted of peripheral blood, obtained from a patient treated with radiotherapy plus ipilimumab. The chain couples TRBV9 to TRBJ2-7, with TRBD1 as a possible D gene (6 bases). The last part of the DNA fits TRBJ1-2 better; the J call may be wrong. The source is a human donor with non-small cell lung cancer whose response to radiotherapy plus ipilimumab could not be evaluated. The CDR3 nucleotides are TGTGCCAGCAGCGATACGAAAGGGGGGGGCGGCTACACCTTC. Its translation: CASSDTKGGGGYTF.